These 17 T cell receptor beta chains originate from one sample sequenced in a study of vaccination and CD4 T cells after COVID-19. Oncomine TCR Beta short-read sequencing was applied to DNA from cultured CD4+ T cells. A single record per CDR3 protein comes from TCRdb applying MiXCR to the PCR reads. This table holds about 7,000 distinct CDR3 sequences, 39% found once. Treatment described: approximately 10-day PBMC culture with coronavirus spike peptide pools or control peptides (ViraFEST assay). Harvesting of the unexposed donor's CD4+ T cells predated the COVID-19 pandemic (2011-2018). Their recognized antigens are unknown. Sequencing input: CD4+ T cells from blood, cultured in vitro. These receptor sequences come from a human donor in good health.

J is TRBJ2-5 and V is TRBV7-2; D not resolved. V lost 1 base, J lost 5 bases, and 8 bases lay in between. CDR3 length: 13 amino acids. The germline V gene encodes CDR1 SGHTA and CDR2 FQGNSA. The CDR3 DNA reads as TGTGCCAGCAGCTTAGGCCAGTGGGAGACCCAGTACTTC. Translation: CASSLGQWETQYF.

This clonotype has a handful of counts. This sequence joins TRBV11-2 and TRBJ1-2; D is unclear. The V end was cut by 0 bases, the J end by 5 bases, with 16 bases between. Germline values: CDR1 SGHAT, CDR2 FQNNGV. The CDR3 consists of 16 residues. CDR3 in DNA: TGTGCCAGCAGCTTAGAGGGGTTCTCGTCCCCTTATGGCTACACCTTC. Protein sequence: CASSLEGFSSPYGYTF.

The genes are TRBV20-1 and TRBJ2-2; TRBD1 is a possible D gene (6 bases). The CDR3 covers 14 residues. V lost 8 bases, J lost 1 base, and 14 bases lay in between. CDR1 DFQATT and CDR2 SNEGSKA come from the germline V gene (reference sequence). CDR3 bases: TGCAGTAGCCCCGGGACACTGAACACCGGGGAGCTGTTTTTT. This codes for CSSPGTLNTGELFF.

The J gene is TRBJ1-1, the V gene TRBV20-1; tentative D call: TRBD1 (6 bases). The CDR3 spans 15 residues. Germline loops: CDR1 DFQATT, CDR2 SNEGSKA (reference sequence). V shed 1 base and J shed 0 bases, with 12 bases lying between them. CDR3 nucleotide sequence: TGCAGTGCTAGAGCTACAGGGAGGATGAACACTGAAGCTTTCTTT. It yields the protein CSARATGRMNTEAFF.

This clonotype was seen more than once but under ten times. The gene calls are TRBV19 and TRBJ1-5; TRBD1 might be the D (5 bases). From germline, CDR1 is LNHDA and CDR2 SQIVND (reference sequence). The ends were cut back, 3 bases at V and 4 bases at J, with 16 bases in the middle. This CDR3 is built from 16 residues. The CDR3 spells CASSIWGYGLNQPQHF. In DNA form, the CDR3 reads TGTGCCAGTAGTATTTGGGGGTACGGACTTAATCAGCCCCAGCATTTT.

The V gene is TRBV19, the J gene TRBJ2-5, with 7 positions matching TRBD2. From germline, CDR1 is LNHDA and CDR2 SQIVND (reference sequence). The CDR3 is 13 residues long. J gave up 1 base and V 5 bases, and 1 base lay outside the gene matches. The CDR3 reads CASSPGGQETQYF. The CDR3 region has the DNA TGTGCCAGTAGTCCGGGGGGCCAAGAGACCCAGTACTTC.

This chain joins TRBV30 and TRBJ1-1, with D possibly being TRBD1 (6 bases). The CDR3 sequence is 12 residues long. Looked up from germline, CDR1 is GTSNPN and CDR2 is SVGIG (reference sequence). The V end was cut by 2 bases, the J end by 6 bases, with 10 bases between. CDR3 region: CAWSPQGSEAFF. As DNA, the CDR3 is TGTGCCTGGAGTCCACAGGGCTCTGAAGCTTTCTTT. The full variable domain, completed using reference TRBV30 and TRBJ1-1, is SQTIHQWPATLVQPVGSPLSLECTVEGTSNPNLYWYRQAAGRGLQLLFYSVGIGQISSEVPQNLSASRPQDRQFILSSKKLLLSDSGFYLCAWSPQGSEAFFGQGTRLTVV.

The chain couples TRBV2 to TRBJ2-7; 7 bases map to TRBD1. Germline loops: CDR1 SNHLY, CDR2 FYNNEI. V was clipped by 9 bases and J by 5 bases; unmatched bases: 10. This CDR3 has 13 residues. CDR3 nucleotide sequence: TGTGCCAGTCGACAGGGTAAATTCAACGAGCAGTACTTC. Its translation: CASRQGKFNEQYF.

This clonotype occurred a few times. This rearrangement joins TRBV18 to TRBJ2-7; tentatively, D is TRBD1 (6 bases). This CDR3 region has 14 residues. CDR1 is KGHSH and CDR2 is LQKENI in the germline V gene. The germline V and J ends were trimmed by 2 bases and 6 bases, with 14 bases remaining between them. This CDR3 reads CASSPSQGSGEQYF. CDR3 DNA sequence: TGTGCCAGCTCACCAAGCCAGGGGTCAGGCGAGCAGTACTTC. The full variable domain, its missing parts supplied by reference TRBV18 and TRBJ2-7, is NAGVMQNPRHLVRRRGQEARLRCSPMKGHSHVYWYRQLPEEGLKFMVYLQKENIIDESGMPKERFSAEFPKEGPSILRIQQVVRGDSAAYFCASSPSQGSGEQYFGPGTRLTVT.

This clonotype was observed a handful of times. This chain joins TRBV20-1 and TRBJ2-3; 7 nucleotides match TRBD1. CDR1 is DFQATT and CDR2 is SNEGSKA in the germline V gene (reference sequence). This CDR3 spans 16 amino acids. V trimming: 3 bases; J trimming: 0 bases; junction bases outside the gene matches: 9. The CDR3 DNA follows: TGCAGTGCTAGGCGACAGGGCGTGAGGAGCACAGATACGCAGTATTTT. It encodes CSARRQGVRSTDTQYF.

In this sample, this clonotype turned up a few times. The rearrangement uses TRBV25-1 and TRBJ1-1, with D possibly being TRBD1 (5 bases). The CDR3 has 13 residues. Germline CDR1 MGHDK, CDR2 SYGVNS. V gave up 2 bases and J gave up 5 bases, with 9 bases separating them. CDR3 protein: CASSEGRGTEAFF. For the CDR3, the DNA is TGTGCCAGCAGTGAAGGGAGGGGAACTGAAGCTTTCTTT. The variable domain in full, completed from reference TRBV25-1 and TRBJ1-1, reads EADIYQTPRYLVIGTGKKITLECSQTMGHDKMYWYQQDPGMELHLIHYSYGVNSTEKGDLSSESTVSRIRTEHFPLTLESARPSHTSQYLCASSEGRGTEAFFGQGTRLTVV.

The chain uses TRBV7-8 and TRBJ2-3, with 8 bases identical to TRBD1. The ends lost 7 bases at V and 1 base at J; junction bases unmatched: 4. The CDR3 consists of 14 residues. Germline loops: CDR1 SGHVS, CDR2 FQNEAQ. Here the CDR3 DNA reads TGTGCCAGCATCCAGGGGGCCGGCACAGATACGCAGTATTTT. As protein: CASIQGAGTDTQYF.

This clonotype has only a few counts. CDR3 in amino acids: CATGQSYEQYF. The CDR3 bases are TGTGCCACGGGACAGTCCTACGAGCAGTACTTC. The V gene is TRBV10-3, the J gene TRBJ2-7; 7 bases agree with TRBD1. The CDR3 runs to 11 residues. Germline V CDR1 and CDR2: ENHRY, SYGVKD. V was clipped by 10 bases and J by 1 base; unmatched bases: 1.

The chain carries TRBV19 and TRBJ2-1; D tentatively fits TRBD1 or TRBD2 (6 bases each). V lost 3 bases, J lost 9 bases, and 15 bases lay in between. Germline values: CDR1 LNHDA, CDR2 SQIVND (reference sequence). There are 14 residues in the CDR3. The CDR3 loop reads CASSMGGGGSEQFF. CDR3 nucleotides: TGTGCCAGTAGTATGGGGGGCGGAGGCAGTGAGCAGTTCTTC.

This clonotype was seen a handful of times. The chain combines TRBV19 with TRBJ1-5; D is ambiguous. Trimming removed 7 bases from V and 2 bases from J, with 15 bases in between. Germline CDR1 is LNHDA and CDR2 is SQIVND (reference sequence). CDR3 length: 15 residues. The CDR3, as DNA: TGTGCCAGTATTCCGGACGGACTGGGCAATCAGCCCCAGCATTTT. Protein: CASIPDGLGNQPQHF.

By share of the sample, this clonotype is medium-sized. The chain links TRBV7-3 to TRBJ2-2; TRBD2 aligns across 9 bases. Germline V gives CDR1 SGHTA, CDR2 FQGTGA. This CDR3 contains 14 residues. V was clipped by 5 bases and J by 3 bases; unmatched bases: 1. CDR3 sequence reads: CASSRGGDTGELFF. The DNA for the CDR3 is TGTGCCAGCAGCCGCGGGGGGGACACCGGGGAGCTGTTTTTT.

The rearrangement joins TRBV19 to TRBJ2-7; D uncertain. This CDR3 region has 14 residues. Germline CDR1 reads LNHDA; CDR2 reads SQIVND (reference sequence). Trimming cost V 2 bases and J 7 bases, with 15 bases left between them. CDR3 sequence: CASSISLVVWEQYF. CDR3 in DNA: TGTGCCAGTAGTATATCCCTAGTCGTGTGGGAGCAGTACTTC.